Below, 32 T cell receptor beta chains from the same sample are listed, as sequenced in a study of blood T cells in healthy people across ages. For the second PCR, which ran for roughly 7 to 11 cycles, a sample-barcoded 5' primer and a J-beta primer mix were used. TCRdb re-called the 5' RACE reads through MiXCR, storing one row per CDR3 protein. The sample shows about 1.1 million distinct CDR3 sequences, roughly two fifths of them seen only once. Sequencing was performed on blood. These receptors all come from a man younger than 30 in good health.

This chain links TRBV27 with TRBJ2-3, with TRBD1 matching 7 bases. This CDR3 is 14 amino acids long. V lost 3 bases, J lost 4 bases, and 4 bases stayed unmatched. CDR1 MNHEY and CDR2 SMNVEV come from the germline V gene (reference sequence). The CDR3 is CASSFDRVADTQYF. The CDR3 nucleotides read TGTGCCAGCAGTTTCGACAGGGTGGCAGATACGCAGTATTTT.

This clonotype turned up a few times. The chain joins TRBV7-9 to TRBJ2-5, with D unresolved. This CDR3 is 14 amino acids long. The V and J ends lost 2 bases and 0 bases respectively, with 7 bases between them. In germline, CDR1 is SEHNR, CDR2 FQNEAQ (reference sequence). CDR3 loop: CASSLRQDQETQYF. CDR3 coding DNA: TGTGCCAGCAGCTTACGGCAAGACCAAGAGACCCAGTACTTC.

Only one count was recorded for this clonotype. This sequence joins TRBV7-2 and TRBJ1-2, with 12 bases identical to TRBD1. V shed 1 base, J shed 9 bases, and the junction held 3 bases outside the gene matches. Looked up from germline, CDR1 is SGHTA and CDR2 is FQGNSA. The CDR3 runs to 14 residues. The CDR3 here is CASSLVGQGASYTF. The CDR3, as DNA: TGTGCCAGCAGCTTAGTGGGACAGGGGGCAAGCTACACCTTC.

Here the CDR3 DNA reads TGTGCCAGCAGCGTCGAGGAGGACAGAGGAAACACCATATATTTT. This gives the protein CASSVEEDRGNTIYF. The chain joins TRBV9 to TRBJ1-3; TRBD1 might be the D (6 bases). The germline V gene encodes CDR1 SGDLS and CDR2 YYNGEE. The V end was cut by 2 bases, the J end by 4 bases, with 13 bases between. The CDR3 runs 15 residues.

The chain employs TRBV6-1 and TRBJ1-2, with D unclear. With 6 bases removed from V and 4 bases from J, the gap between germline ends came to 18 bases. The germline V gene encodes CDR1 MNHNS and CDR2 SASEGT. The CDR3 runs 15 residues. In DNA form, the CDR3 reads TGTGCCAGCAGCGAACCCGGAGGGTCGGGCTATGGCTACACCTTC. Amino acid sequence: CASSEPGGSGYGYTF.

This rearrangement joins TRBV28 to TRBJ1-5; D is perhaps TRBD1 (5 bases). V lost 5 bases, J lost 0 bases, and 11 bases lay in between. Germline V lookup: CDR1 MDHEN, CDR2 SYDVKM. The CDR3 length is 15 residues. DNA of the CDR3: TGTGCCAGCAGTCGAGGACATGATAGCAATCAGCCCCAGCATTTT. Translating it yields CASSRGHDSNQPQHF.

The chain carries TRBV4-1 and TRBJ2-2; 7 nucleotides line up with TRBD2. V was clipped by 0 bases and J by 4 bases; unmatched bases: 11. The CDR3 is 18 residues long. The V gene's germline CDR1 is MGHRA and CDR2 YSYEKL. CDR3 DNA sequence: TGCGCCAGCAGCCAAGATGGGCCTACTAGCGCACGCACCGGGGAGCTGTTTTTT. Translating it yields CASSQDGPTSARTGELFF.

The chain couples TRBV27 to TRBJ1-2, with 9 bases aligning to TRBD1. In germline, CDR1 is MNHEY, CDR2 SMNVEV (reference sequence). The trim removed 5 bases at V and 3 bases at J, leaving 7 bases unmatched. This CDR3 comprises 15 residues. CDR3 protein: CASSPGTGLYYGYTF. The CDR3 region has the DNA TGTGCCAGCAGTCCTGGGACAGGGTTGTACTATGGCTACACCTTC.

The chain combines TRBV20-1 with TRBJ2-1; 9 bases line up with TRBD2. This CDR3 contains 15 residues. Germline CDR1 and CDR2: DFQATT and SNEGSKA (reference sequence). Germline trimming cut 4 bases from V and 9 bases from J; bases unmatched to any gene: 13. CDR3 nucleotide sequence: TGCAGTGCTAAAGCAACGGGACTAGCTTTGGGTGAGCAGTTCTTC. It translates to CSAKATGLALGEQFF.

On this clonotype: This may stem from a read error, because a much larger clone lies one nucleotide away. CDR3 loop: CSVARDRVGTGAFF. CDR3 coding DNA: TGCAGCGTTGCACGGGACAGGGTCGGGACTGGAGCTTTCTTT. This chain connects TRBV29-1 to TRBJ1-1; 9 bases match TRBD1. CDR1 SQVTM and CDR2 ANQGSEA come from the germline V gene. The CDR3 extends over 14 amino acids.

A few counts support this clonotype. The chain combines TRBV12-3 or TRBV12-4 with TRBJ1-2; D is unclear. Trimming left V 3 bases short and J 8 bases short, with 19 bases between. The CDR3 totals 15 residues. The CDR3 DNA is TGTGCCAGCAGTTTCTCTACTCCTAAAAGTAGGGGCTACACCTTC. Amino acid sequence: CASSFSTPKSRGYTF.

CDR3 nucleotide sequence: TGTGCCAGCAGTTCAGAGGCCGAGGGGGATCTTAACTATGGCTACACCTTC. This gives the protein CASSSEAEGDLNYGYTF. The V gene is TRBV28, the J gene TRBJ1-2, with D possibly TRBD1 on 6 matching bases. CDR1 and CDR2 from the germline V gene are MDHEN and SYDVKM. V was shortened by 4 bases and J by 1 base, with 19 bases between the two germline ends. The CDR3 runs to 17 residues.

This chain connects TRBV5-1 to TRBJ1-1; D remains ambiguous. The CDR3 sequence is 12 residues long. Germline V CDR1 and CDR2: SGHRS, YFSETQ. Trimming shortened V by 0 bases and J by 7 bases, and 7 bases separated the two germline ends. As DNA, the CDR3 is TGCGCCAGCAGCTTGGTGGGAATTGAAGCTTTCTTT. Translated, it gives CASSLVGIEAFF.

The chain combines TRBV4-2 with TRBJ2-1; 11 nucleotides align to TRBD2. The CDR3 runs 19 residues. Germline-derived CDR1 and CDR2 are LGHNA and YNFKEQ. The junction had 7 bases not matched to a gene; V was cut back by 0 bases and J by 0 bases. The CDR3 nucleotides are TGTGCCAGCAGCCAAGAGACTCGTACTAGCGGGGGCTCCTACAATGAGCAGTTCTTC. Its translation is CASSQETRTSGGSYNEQFF.

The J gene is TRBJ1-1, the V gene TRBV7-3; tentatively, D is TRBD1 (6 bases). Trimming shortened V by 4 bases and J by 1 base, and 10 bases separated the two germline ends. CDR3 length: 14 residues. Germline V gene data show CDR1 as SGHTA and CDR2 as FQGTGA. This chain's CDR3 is CASSSQGQNTEAFF. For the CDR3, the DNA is TGTGCCAGCAGCTCTCAGGGGCAGAACACTGAAGCTTTCTTT.

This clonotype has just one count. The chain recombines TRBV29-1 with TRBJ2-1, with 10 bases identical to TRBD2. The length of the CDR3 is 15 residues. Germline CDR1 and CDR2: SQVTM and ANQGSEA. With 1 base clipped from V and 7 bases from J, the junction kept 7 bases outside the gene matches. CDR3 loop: CSVEGQRGGLNEQFF. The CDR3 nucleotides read TGCAGCGTTGAAGGCCAGCGGGGGGGTTTGAATGAGCAGTTCTTC.

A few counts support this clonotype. The CDR3 reads CASSYLVMAGNLPDTQYF. The CDR3 DNA reads as TGTGCCAGCAGTTATTTGGTCATGGCGGGGAATCTACCAGATACGCAGTATTTT. The chain joins TRBV6-5 to TRBJ2-3, with D possibly TRBD2 on 6 matching bases. The CDR3 spans 18 residues. Germline CDR1 MNHEY, CDR2 SVGAGI. Deletions cut 3 bases from V and 4 bases from J, with 23 bases between.

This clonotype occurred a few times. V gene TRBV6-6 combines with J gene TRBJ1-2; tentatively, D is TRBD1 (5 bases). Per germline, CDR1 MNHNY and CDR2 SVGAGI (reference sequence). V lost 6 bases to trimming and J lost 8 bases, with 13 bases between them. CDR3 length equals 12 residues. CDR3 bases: TGTGCCAGCAGCTGGGACGTTCCAGGCTACACCTTC. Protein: CASSWDVPGYTF.

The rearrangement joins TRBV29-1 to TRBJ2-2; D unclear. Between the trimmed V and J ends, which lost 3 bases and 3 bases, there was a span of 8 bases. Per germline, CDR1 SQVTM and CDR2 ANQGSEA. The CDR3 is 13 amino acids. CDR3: CSVDPADTGELFF. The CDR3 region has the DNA TGCAGCGTTGATCCGGCCGACACCGGGGAGCTGTTTTTT.

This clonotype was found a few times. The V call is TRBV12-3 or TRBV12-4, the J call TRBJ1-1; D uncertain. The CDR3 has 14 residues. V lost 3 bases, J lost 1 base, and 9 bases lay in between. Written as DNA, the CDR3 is TGTGCCAGCAGTTTCAGGTACGAGAACACTGAAGCTTTCTTT. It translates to CASSFRYENTEAFF.

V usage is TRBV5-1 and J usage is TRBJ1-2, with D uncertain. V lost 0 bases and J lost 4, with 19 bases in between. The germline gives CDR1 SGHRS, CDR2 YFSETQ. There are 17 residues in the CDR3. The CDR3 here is CASSLAALTDSLYGYTF. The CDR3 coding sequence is TGCGCCAGCAGCTTGGCGGCATTAACAGATTCGCTCTATGGCTACACCTTC.

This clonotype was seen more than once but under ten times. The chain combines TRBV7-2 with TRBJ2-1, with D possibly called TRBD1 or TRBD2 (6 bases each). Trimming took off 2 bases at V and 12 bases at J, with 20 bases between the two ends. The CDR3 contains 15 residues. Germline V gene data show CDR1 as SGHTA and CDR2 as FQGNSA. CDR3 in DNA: TGTGCCAGCAGCTTATTTATAGGGGGGAATGCAGGGCAGTTCTTC. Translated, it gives CASSLFIGGNAGQFF.

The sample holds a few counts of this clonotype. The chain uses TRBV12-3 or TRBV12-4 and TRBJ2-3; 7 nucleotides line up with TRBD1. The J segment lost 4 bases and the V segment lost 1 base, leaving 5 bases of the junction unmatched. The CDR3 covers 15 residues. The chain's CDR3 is CASSLGDSGSDTQYF. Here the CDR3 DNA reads TGTGCCAGCAGTTTAGGGGACAGTGGTTCAGATACGCAGTATTTT.

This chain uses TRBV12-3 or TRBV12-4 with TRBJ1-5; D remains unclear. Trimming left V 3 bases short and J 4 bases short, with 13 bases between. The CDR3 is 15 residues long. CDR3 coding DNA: TGTGCCAGCAGTTTTGGACGCGCAGTAAATCAGCCCCAGCATTTT. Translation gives CASSFGRAVNQPQHF.

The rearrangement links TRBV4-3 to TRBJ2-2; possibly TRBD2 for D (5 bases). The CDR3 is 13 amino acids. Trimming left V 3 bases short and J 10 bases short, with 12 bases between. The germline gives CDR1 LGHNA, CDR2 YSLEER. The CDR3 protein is CASSQSADLELFF. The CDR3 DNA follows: TGCGCCAGCAGCCAGTCGGCGGACTTGGAGCTGTTTTTT.

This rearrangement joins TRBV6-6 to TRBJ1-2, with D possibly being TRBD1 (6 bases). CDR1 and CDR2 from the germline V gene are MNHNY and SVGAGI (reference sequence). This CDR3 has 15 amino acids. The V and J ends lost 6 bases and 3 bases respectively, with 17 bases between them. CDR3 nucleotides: TGTGCCAGCAGGCAAACTGACGGGGGCCACTATGGCTACACCTTC. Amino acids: CASRQTDGGHYGYTF.

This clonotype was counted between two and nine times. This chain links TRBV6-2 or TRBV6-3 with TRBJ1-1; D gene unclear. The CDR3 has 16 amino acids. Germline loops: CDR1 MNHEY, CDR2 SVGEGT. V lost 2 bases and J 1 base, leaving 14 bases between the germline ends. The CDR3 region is CASSYLPATSNTEAFF. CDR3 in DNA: TGTGCCAGCAGTTACCTTCCAGCGACGTCGAACACTGAAGCTTTCTTT.

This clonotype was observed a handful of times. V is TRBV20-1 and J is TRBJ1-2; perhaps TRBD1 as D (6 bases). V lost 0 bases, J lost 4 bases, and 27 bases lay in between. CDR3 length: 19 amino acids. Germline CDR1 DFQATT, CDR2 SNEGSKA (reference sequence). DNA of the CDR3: TGCAGTGCTAGAGATCGCGGGACGGGGGGCCAAGAGGCCTTCTATGGCTACACCTTC. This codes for CSARDRGTGGQEAFYGYTF.

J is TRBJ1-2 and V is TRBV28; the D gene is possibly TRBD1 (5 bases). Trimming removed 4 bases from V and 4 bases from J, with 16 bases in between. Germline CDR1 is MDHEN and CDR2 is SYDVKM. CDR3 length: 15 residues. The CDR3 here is CASSSTDSPFYGYTF. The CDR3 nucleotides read TGTGCCAGCAGTTCGACCGACAGTCCTTTCTATGGCTACACCTTC.

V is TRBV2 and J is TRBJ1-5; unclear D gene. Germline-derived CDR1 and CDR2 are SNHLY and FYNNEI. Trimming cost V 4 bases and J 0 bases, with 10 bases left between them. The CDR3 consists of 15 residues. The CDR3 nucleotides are TGTGCCAGCAGTGGTAGTCAGATTAGCAATCAGCCCCAGCATTTT. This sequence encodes CASSGSQISNQPQHF.

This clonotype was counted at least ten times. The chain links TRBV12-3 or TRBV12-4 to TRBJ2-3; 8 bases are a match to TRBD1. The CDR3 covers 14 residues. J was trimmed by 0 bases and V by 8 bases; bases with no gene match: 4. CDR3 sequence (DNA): TGTGCCAGCCTGGACAGGGCTAGCACAGATACGCAGTATTTT. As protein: CASLDRASTDTQYF.

CDR3 residues: CASSQRGGGFYNEQFF. CDR3 bases: TGTGCCAGCAGCCAACGGGGCGGGGGATTCTACAATGAGCAGTTCTTC. J is TRBJ2-1 and V is TRBV7-3; 7 bases match TRBD2. Germline CDR1 is SGHTA and CDR2 is FQGTGA. CDR3 length: 16 residues. V lost 5 bases and J lost 3; bases outside the gene matches: 10.